Reported below is one T cell receptor (beta chain). Antigen unknown. The data belong to a study of OX40 agonist ivuxolimab in advanced cancers. The CDR3 covers 16 residues. Trimming took 7 bases from V and 1 from J; bases not matched to a gene: 6. Germline V gene lookup returns CDR1 MNHEY and CDR2 SMNVEV (reference sequence). Assay: immunoSEQ multiplex PCR; the TCRdb copy retains only in-frame clones and omits some. Here the sample spans about 86,000 clones, roughly 85% being singletons. General study results and limits: CD8+ T cells showed, on average, more clonal expansion than CD4+ cells. Partial responders dosed at 0.1-3.0 mg/kg displayed clonal expansion ranking among the lowest.

The origin of this receptor is an adult with an advanced solid tumor such as melanoma, head and neck, liver or kidney cancer. Sequenced here: CD4+ or CD8+ T cells sorted from blood, sampled in a trial of the OX40 agonist ivuxolimab. The gene calls are TRBV27 and TRBJ2-3; 12 bases are shared with TRBD2. CDR3: CASTLGLAGRTDTQYF. DNA for the CDR3: TGTGCCAGCACCTTAGGACTAGCGGGGCGCACAGATACGCAGTATTTT.